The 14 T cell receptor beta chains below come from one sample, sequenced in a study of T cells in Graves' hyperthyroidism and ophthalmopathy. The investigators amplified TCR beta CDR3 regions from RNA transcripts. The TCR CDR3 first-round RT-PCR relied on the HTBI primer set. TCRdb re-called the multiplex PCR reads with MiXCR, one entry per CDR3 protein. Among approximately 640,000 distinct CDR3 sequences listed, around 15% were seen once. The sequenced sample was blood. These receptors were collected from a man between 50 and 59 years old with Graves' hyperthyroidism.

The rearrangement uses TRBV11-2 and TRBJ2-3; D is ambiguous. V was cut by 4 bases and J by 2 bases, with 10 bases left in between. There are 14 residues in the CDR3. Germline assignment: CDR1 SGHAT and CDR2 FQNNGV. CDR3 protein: CASSWGVFTDTQYF. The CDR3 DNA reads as TGTGCCAGCAGCTGGGGTGTTTTCACAGATACGCAGTATTTT.

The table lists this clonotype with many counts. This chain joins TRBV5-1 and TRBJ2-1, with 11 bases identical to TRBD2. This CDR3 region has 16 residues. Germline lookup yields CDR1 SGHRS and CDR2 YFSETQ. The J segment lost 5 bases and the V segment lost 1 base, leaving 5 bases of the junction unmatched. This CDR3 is CASSLFVLAGDNEQFF. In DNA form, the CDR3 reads TGCGCCAGCAGCTTGTTTGTACTAGCGGGAGACAATGAGCAGTTCTTC.

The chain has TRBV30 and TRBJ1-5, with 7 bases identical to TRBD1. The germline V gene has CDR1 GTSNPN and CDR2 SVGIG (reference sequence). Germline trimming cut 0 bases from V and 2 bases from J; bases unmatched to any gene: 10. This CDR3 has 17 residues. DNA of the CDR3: TGTGCCTGGAGTGTCGGATCAGGGGGTATCCGCAATCAGCCCCAGCATTTT. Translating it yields CAWSVGSGGIRNQPQHF.

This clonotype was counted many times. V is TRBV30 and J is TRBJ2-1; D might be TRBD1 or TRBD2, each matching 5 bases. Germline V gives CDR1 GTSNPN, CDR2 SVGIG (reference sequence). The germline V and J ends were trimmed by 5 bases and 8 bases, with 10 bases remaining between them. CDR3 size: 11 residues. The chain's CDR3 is CAWGTSYEQFF. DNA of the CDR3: TGTGCCTGGGGGACCAGCTATGAGCAGTTCTTC.

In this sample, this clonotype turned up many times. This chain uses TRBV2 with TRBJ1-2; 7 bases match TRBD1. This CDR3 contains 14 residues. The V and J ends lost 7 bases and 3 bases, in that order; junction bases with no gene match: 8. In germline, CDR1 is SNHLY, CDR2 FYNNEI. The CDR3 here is CASNPTGQDYGYTF. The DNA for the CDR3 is TGTGCCAGCAATCCGACAGGGCAGGACTATGGCTACACCTTC. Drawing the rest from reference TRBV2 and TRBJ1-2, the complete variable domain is EPEVTQTPSHQVTQMGQEVILRCVPISNHLYFYWYRQILGQKVEFLVSFYNNEISEKSEIFDDQFSVERPDGSNFTLKIRSTKLEDSAMYFCASNPTGQDYGYTFGSGTRLTVV.

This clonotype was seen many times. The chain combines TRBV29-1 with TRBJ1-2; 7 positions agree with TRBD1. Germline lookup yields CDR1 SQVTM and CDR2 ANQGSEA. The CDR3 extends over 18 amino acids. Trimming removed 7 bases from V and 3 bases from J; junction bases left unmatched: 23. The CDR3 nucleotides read TGCAGCGGAGAATTCGTCCCGGGACAGCGCCCTGGCCACTATGGCTACACCTTC. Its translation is CSGEFVPGQRPGHYGYTF.

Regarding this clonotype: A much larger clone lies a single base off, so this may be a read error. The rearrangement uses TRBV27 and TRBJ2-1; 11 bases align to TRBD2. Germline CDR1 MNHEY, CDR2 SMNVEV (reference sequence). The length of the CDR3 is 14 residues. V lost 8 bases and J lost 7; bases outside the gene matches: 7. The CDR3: CASGVAGGRNEQFF. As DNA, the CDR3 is TGTGCCAGCGGGGTAGCGGGAGGGCGGAATGAGCAGTTCTTC.

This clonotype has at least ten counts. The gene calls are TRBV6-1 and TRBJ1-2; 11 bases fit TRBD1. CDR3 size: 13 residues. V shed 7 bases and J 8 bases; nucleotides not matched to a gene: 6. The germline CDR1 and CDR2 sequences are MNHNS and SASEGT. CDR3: CASIGTGGGGYTF. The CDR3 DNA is TGTGCCAGCATCGGGACAGGGGGAGGCGGCTACACCTTC.

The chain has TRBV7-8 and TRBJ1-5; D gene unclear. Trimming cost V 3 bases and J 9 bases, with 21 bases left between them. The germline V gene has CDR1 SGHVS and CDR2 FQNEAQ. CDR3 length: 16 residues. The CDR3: CASSLGGLGPEWPQHF. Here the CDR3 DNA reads TGTGCCAGCAGCTTGGGAGGTTTAGGTCCTGAGTGGCCCCAGCATTTT.

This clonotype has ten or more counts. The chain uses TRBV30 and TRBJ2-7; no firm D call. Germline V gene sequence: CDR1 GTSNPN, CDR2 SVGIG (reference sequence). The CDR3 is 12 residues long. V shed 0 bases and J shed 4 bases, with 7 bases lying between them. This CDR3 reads CAWSVVGYEQYF. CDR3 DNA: TGTGCCTGGAGTGTAGTGGGTTACGAGCAGTACTTC. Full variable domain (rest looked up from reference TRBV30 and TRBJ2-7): SQTIHQWPATLVQPVGSPLSLECTVEGTSNPNLYWYRQAAGRGLQLLFYSVGIGQISSEVPQNLSASRPQDRQFILSSKKLLLSDSGFYLCAWSVVGYEQYFGPGTRLTVT.

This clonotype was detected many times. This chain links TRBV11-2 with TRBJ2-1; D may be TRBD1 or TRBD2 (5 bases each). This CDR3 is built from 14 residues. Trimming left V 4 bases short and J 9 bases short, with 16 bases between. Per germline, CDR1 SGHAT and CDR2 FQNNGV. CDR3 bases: TGTGCCAGCAGCTCATACGGGCTGGGGGTTGAGCAGTTCTTC. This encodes CASSSYGLGVEQFF.

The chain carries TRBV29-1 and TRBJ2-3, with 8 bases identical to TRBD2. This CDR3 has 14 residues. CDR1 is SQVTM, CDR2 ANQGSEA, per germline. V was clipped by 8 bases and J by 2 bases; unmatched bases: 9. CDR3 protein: CSSGGGVITDTQYF. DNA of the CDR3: TGCAGCTCCGGGGGGGGAGTCATCACAGATACGCAGTATTTT.

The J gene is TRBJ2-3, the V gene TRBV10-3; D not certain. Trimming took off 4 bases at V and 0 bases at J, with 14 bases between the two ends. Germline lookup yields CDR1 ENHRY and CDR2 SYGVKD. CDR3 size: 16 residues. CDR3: CAISVDPEWSTDTQYF. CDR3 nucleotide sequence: TGTGCCATCAGTGTGGACCCGGAATGGAGCACAGATACGCAGTATTTT.

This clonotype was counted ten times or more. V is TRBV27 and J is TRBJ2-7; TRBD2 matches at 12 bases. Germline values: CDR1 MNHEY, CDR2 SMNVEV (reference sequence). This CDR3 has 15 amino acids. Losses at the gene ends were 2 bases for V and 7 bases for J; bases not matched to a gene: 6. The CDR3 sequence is CASSLTSGRSGEQYF. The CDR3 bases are TGTGCCAGCAGTTTAACTAGCGGGAGGTCGGGGGAGCAGTACTTC.